Listed below are T cell receptor beta chains from one sample, sequenced in a study of blood T cell repertoires in COVID-19. The data were produced by immunoSEQ multiplex PCR, yet TCRdb's version contains in-frame clones alone and is incomplete. The sample contains approximately 20,000 clones, 75% to 90% of which appear only once. Sequencing input: peripheral blood. The source of these receptors is a human donor in a cohort sampled during active COVID-19. Each CDR3 is given with its conserved first and last residue. D genes are given only for firm matches. Not every row has a clone size; where given, it reads once, few, many or a size class.

j_call v_call clone_size d_call cdr3_aa cdr3_nt
TRBJ1-2 TRBV27 few - CASRRATGVGYTF TGTGCCAGCCGTCGGGCGACCGGGGTGGGCTACACCTTC
TRBJ1-5 TRBV19 - - CASSSQGANQPQHF TGTGCCAGTAGCTCACAGGGTGCCAATCAGCCCCAGCATTTT
TRBJ2-1 TRBV5-4 - TRBD2 CASSPVSGSNNEQFF TGTGCCAGCAGCCCGGTTAGCGGGAGCAACAATGAGCAGTTCTTC
TRBJ2-7 TRBV5-4 - TRBD1 CASSSPGQDYEQYF TGTGCCAGCAGCTCCCCGGGACAGGACTACGAGCAGTACTTC
TRBJ2-5 TRBV11-2 - TRBD2 CASSLGGWQETQYF TGTGCCAGCAGCTTGGGGGGGTGGCAAGAGACCCAGTACTTC
TRBJ1-6 TRBV4-1 - - CASSQDRRLVYNSPLHF TGCGCCAGCAGCCAAGATCGGCGGCTGGTTTATAATTCACCCCTCCACTTT
TRBJ2-7 TRBV9 - TRBD2 CASSPGLAAYEQYF TGTGCCAGCAGCCCGGGACTAGCGGCCTACGAGCAGTACTTC
TRBJ1-4 TRBV5-5 few - CASSSGQIEEKLFF TGTGCCAGCAGCTCCGGACAAATCGAGGAAAAACTGTTTTTT
TRBJ1-4 TRBV7-2 - TRBD1 CASSSQGQPNEKLFF TGTGCCAGCAGCTCACAGGGACAGCCTAATGAAAAACTGTTTTTT
TRBJ1-1 TRBV7-9 - TRBD1 CASSSTGGQGTEAFF TGTGCCAGCAGCTCCACCGGGGGACAGGGAACTGAAGCTTTCTTT
TRBJ1-5 TRBV27 - - CASSPLGGLNQPQHF TGTGCCAGCAGTCCCCTGGGGGGGTTGAATCAGCCCCAGCATTTT
TRBJ2-6 TRBV27 - - CASSLRSSGANVLTF TGTGCCAGCAGTTTAAGGAGCTCTGGGGCCAACGTCCTGACTTTC
TRBJ2-3 TRBV6-4 - TRBD2 CARTSVGREEADTQYF TGTGCCAGAACTTCAGTAGGGCGGGAGGAGGCAGATACGCAGTATTTT
TRBJ2-7 TRBV15 - TRBD2 CATSSPSGGHNEQYF TGTGCCACCAGCAGCCCCTCGGGGGGGCATAACGAGCAGTACTTC
TRBJ1-1 TRBV11-2 once - CASSIDRRRNTEAFF TGTGCCAGCAGCATCGACAGGCGGAGAAACACTGAAGCTTTCTTT
TRBJ1-5 TRBV6-5 - - CASSYEGNGQPQHF TGTGCCAGCAGTTACGAGGGAAATGGGCAGCCCCAGCATTTT
TRBJ1-4 TRBV2 - - CASRAGDEKLFF TGTGCCAGCAGGGCAGGGGATGAAAAACTGTTTTTT
TRBJ1-5 TRBV7-9 - TRBD1 CASSSQGRGNQPQHF TGTGCCAGCAGCTCACAGGGGAGAGGCAATCAGCCCCAGCATTTT
TRBJ2-2 TRBV7-6 - - CASSLASVRGSGELFF TGTGCCAGCAGCTTAGCGTCCGTCAGGGGCTCCGGGGAGCTGTTTTTT
TRBJ1-1 TRBV28 - TRBD1 CASIPRSGTGRTEAFF TGTGCCAGCATTCCTCGTTCCGGGACAGGGAGAACTGAAGCTTTCTTT
TRBJ1-1 TRBV18 - TRBD1 CASSRTRGEGTEAFF TGTGCCAGCTCACGGACCAGGGGGGAAGGCACTGAAGCTTTCTTT
TRBJ2-5 TRBV5-1 - TRBD1 CASSLQGVEETQYF TGCGCCAGCAGTCTACAGGGGGTTGAAGAGACCCAGTACTTC
TRBJ2-3 TRBV5-1 once - CASSFGAGQADTQYF TGCGCCAGCAGCTTCGGAGCGGGACAGGCAGATACGCAGTATTTT
TRBJ2-7 TRBV11-2 - TRBD1 CASSLEGGGEQYF TGTGCCAGCAGCTTAGAAGGGGGCGGCGAGCAGTACTTC
TRBJ1-1 TRBV19 - TRBD1 CASSSTGLNTEAFF TGTGCCAGTAGTTCGACAGGGCTGAACACTGAAGCTTTCTTT
TRBJ2-7 TRBV6-6 - TRBD2 CASTGGLAYEQYF TGTGCCAGCACGGGGGGGCTAGCTTACGAGCAGTACTTC
TRBJ2-3 TRBV28 - - CASSLGLASGTQYF TGTGCCAGCAGTTTAGGTTTGGCCTCAGGTACGCAGTATTTT
TRBJ1-1 TRBV6-5 few - CASSYRGGEAFF TGTGCCAGCAGTTACAGGGGTGGTGAAGCTTTCTTT
TRBJ1-5 TRBV12-3/TRBV12-4 - TRBD1 CASSWTGGEPQHF TGTGCCAGCAGTTGGACAGGGGGAGAGCCCCAGCATTTT
TRBJ1-6 TRBV28 - TRBD1 CASSETQGSNSPLHF TGTGCCAGCAGCGAGACACAGGGGTCAAATTCACCCCTCCACTTT
TRBJ2-7 TRBV21-1 - - CASSGIQGARVEQYF TGTGCCAGCAGCGGAATACAGGGGGCGCGGGTCGAGCAGTACTTC
TRBJ2-7 TRBV11-2 - TRBD2 CASSPLTSGRYEQYF TGTGCCAGCAGCCCACTGACTAGCGGGAGATACGAGCAGTACTTC
TRBJ1-2 TRBV29-1 - - CSVVQVIPYGYTF TGCAGCGTTGTCCAGGTGATCCCCTATGGCTACACCTTC